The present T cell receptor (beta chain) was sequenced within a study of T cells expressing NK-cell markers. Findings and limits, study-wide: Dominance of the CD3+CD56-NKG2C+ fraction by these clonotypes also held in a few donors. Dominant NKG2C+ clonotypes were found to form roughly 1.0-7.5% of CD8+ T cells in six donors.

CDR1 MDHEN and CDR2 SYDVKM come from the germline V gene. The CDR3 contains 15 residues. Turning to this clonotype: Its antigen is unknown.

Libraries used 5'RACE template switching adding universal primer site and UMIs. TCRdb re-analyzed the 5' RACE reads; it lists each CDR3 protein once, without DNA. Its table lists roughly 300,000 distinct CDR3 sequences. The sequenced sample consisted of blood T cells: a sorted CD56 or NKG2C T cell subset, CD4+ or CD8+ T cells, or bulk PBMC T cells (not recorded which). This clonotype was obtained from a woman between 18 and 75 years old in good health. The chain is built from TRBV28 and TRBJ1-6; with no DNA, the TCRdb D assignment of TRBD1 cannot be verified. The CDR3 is CASSPAGQGNSPLHF.